This entry concerns a single TCR beta chain. Its antigen is undetermined. V shed 7 bases and J shed 3 bases, with 10 bases lying between them. This CDR3 is built from 12 residues. Per the germline V gene, CDR1 is SGDLS and CDR2 is YYNGEE. The sample is drawn from a study of T cells in localized non-small cell lung cancer. Study-wide results and limits: Only one tumor region was sequenced, so heterogeneity remains possible. Adjacent lung held a median approximately 50 of the top 100 tumor clones. Tumor trailed uninvolved adjacent lung in T cell clonality, which peaked there. Greater blood T cell density accompanied longer overall survival.

TCRdb's table, derived via immunoSEQ multiplex PCR, lists solely in-frame clones and lacks some. This table has 760 or so clones, 34% appearing once. The clonotype comes from a male donor aged 60 or over with stage II lung adenocarcinoma. The sequenced sample was normal lung tissue next to the tumor, obtained before any cancer treatment. The chain is built from TRBV9 and TRBJ2-5; D is possibly TRBD1 (5 bases). DNA for the CDR3: TGTGCCAGCCTAGGGGTGAAAGAGACCCAGTACTTC. Encoded protein: CASLGVKETQYF.